What follows describes a single T cell receptor beta chain. cDNA prepared by RNA extraction and subsequent reverse transcription served as the template for sequencing. Repertoires were generated with immunoSEQ multiplex PCR, while TCRdb's copy carries only in-frame clones and drops some. The repertoire consists of 200,000 or so clones, with 55% to 70% occurring once and the leading ten covering 5.5%. The data belong to a study of CD8+ T cells in alopecia areata. This CDR3 contains 15 residues. Germline V gives CDR1 MNHNS, CDR2 SASEGT. V lost 3 bases and J lost 3; bases outside the gene matches: 5. Treatment in this sample: oral pan-JAK inhibitor, 5-10 mg twice daily.

The chain links TRBV6-1 to TRBJ2-1; 7 nucleotides match TRBD1. This TCR was recovered from a human donor with alopecia areata. The material was CD4+ T cells sorted from blood, obtained at week 24, from a patient treated with tofacitinib. The CDR3 DNA follows: TGTGCCAGCAGTGAGTCACAGGGGTACTACAATGAGCAGTTCTTC. This translates into CASSESQGYYNEQFF.